Sequencing of this T cell receptor beta chain was carried out in a study of beta chain features in type 1 diabetes. Findings and limits, study-wide: Type 1 diabetes patients had TCRB CDR3s that were shorter (moderately but significantly so) in all four CD4+ subsets.

The entirety of the isolated RNA underwent reverse transcription, so expressed TCRB transcripts were sequenced. TCRdb keeps only in-frame clones here, not all; method: immunoSEQ multiplex PCR. The repertoire includes over 20,000 clones, about 52% of them detected once, and approximately 0.3% sits in the top ten. Germline values: CDR1 MRHNA, CDR2 SNTAGT. V was pared by 3 bases and J by 3 bases, with 6 bases between. The CDR3 runs to 13 residues. Notes on this clone: No antigen is known for it.

Sequencing was performed on stem cell memory CD4+ T cells from blood. The V gene is TRBV6-4, the J gene TRBJ2-1, with unresolved D. The origin of this receptor is a man aged 25-45 years with type 1 diabetes. The CDR3 coding sequence is TGTGCCAGCAGTGAAAATCTCTACAATGAGCAGTTCTTC. This encodes CASSENLYNEQFF.